The rows below give T cell receptor beta chains drawn from one sample of a study of T cell clones after liver transplantation. Some clones are missing from TCRdb's copy, which holds only in-frame ones; the method was immunoSEQ multiplex PCR. Of tens of thousands of clones listed, around four fifths were seen once; the top ten hold approximately 2.1%. Sample: CD4+ T cells from blood, taken about 50 months after liver transplant. All receptors come from a human patient who received a liver transplant. Some T cells here may be from the graft donor. Both conserved end residues are trimmed from each CDR3.

v_gene: TRBV7-7
CDR3aa: ASSQDRGTDTQY

v_gene: TRBV6-5
CDR3aa: ASSYWDRGKGTQY

v_gene: TRBV5-1
CDR3aa: ASSARTGETQY

v_gene: TRBV9
CDR3aa: ASGLGGGRWDTQY

v_gene: TRBV7-2
CDR3aa: ASSLEGGLAQPQH

v_gene: TRBV5-1
CDR3aa: ASSLATYNEQF

v_gene: TRBV7-6
CDR3aa: ASTKGGAPRDEQY

v_gene: TRBV28
CDR3aa: ASSSPELVAYEQY

v_gene: TRBV25-1
CDR3aa: ASSGGSRTQY

v_gene: TRBV5-1
CDR3aa: ASSSLAAGTDTQY

v_gene: TRBV11-3
CDR3aa: ASSYSGTGGYNEQF

v_gene: TRBV9
CDR3aa: ASSPGRATQGEKLF

v_gene: TRBV28
CDR3aa: ASIRADTYEQY

v_gene: TRBV5-1
CDR3aa: ASRTDSGGYNEQF

v_gene: TRBV4-1
CDR3aa: ASSHPQGDEKLF

v_gene: TRBV4-1
CDR3aa: ASSQDQDSRGGAQH

v_gene: TRBV5-4
CDR3aa: ASSRGGRKSYNEQF

v_gene: TRBV7-2
CDR3aa: ASSPGTGLGEQY

v_gene: TRBV5-1
CDR3aa: ASSRFGVRDETQY

v_gene: TRBV10-3
CDR3aa: ATKVPDTEAF

v_gene: TRBV11-2
CDR3aa: ASSLERSENSNQPQH

v_gene: TRBV27
CDR3aa: ASSPEQGVIYGYT

v_gene: TRBV6-5
CDR3aa: ASSPGVAGSSPQY

v_gene: TRBV5-4
CDR3aa: ASSLGISTDTQY

v_gene: TRBV5-1
CDR3aa: ASRPESVGGELF

v_gene: TRBV29-1
CDR3aa: SATTSYTGELF

v_gene: TRBV9
CDR3aa: ASSPSLDGYEQY

v_gene: TRBV18
CDR3aa: ASSPGLAGSTGELF

v_gene: TRBV15
CDR3aa: ATRRGTSGVYEQY

v_gene: TRBV14
CDR3aa: ASSQYNPGLEGEQY

v_gene: TRBV6-1
CDR3aa: ASNQRAYEQY

v_gene: TRBV6-4
CDR3aa: AKTGAGTMNTEAF

v_gene: TRBV27
CDR3aa: ASSGTGYREAF

v_gene: TRBV7-3
CDR3aa: ASSMTSGRGEQF

v_gene: TRBV5-1
CDR3aa: ASSFNRGGGYT